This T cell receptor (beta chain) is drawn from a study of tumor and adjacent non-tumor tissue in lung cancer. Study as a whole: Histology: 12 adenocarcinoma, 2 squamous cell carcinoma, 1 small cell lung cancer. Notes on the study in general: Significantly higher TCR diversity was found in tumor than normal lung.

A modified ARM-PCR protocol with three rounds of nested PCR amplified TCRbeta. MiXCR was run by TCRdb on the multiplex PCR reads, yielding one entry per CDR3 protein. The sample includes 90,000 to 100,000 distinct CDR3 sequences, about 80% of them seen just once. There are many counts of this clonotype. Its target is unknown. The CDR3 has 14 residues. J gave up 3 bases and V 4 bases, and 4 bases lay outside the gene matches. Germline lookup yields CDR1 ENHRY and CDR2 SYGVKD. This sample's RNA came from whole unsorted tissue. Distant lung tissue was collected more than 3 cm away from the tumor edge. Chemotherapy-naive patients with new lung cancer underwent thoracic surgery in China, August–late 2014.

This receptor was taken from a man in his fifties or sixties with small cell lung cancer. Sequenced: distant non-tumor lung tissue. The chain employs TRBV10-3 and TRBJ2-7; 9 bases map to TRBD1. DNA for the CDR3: TGTGCCATCAGTGGGACAGGGGCCGTCTACGAGCAGTACGTC. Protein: CAISGTGAVYEQYV.